This T cell receptor beta chain is from a study of blood T cell repertoires in COVID-19. This CDR3 is 16 amino acids long. The V segment lost 1 base and the J segment 6 bases; nucleotides outside the gene matches: 7. Germline CDR1 and CDR2: LGHDT and YNNKEL (reference sequence). Here immunoSEQ multiplex PCR was the method, and the copy in TCRdb shows in-frame clones only, minus some. The table includes 200,000 to 250,000 clones, about 80% detected once. Cohort assignment relied on participant-reported clinical history. The J gene is TRBJ1-1, the V gene TRBV3-1 (or the pseudogene TRBV3-2), with 11 bases matching TRBD1. Sequencing was performed on PBMCs or T cells enriched from blood (not recorded which). The TCR sequence derives from a woman aged 40-49 years with acute COVID-19. The CDR3 DNA is TGTGCCAGCAGCCAAGGATTGGGACAGGGGGACGCTGAAGCTTTCTTT. Translation: CASSQGLGQGDAEAFF.